A selection of T cell receptor beta chains follows, all from one sample in a study of blood T cell repertoires in COVID-19. Only in-frame clones appear in the TCRdb table, and some are missing; sequencing was by immunoSEQ multiplex PCR. The sample contains approximately 260,000 clones, about 93% of which appear only once. Source material: PBMCs or T cells enriched from blood (not recorded which). These receptors all stem from a woman under 30 who had recovered from COVID-19. CDR3s include the opening cysteine and the closing phenylalanine or tryptophan. D genes are given only for firm matches. Rows may omit the clone size; those that give it use once, few, many or a size class.

size: -; D: -; J: TRBJ2-1; V: TRBV5-4; length: 15; CDR3: CASSPDTASYNEQFF; DNA: TGTGCCAGCAGCCCCGACACGGCCTCCTACAATGAGCAGTTCTTC
size: -; D: TRBD1; J: TRBJ2-7; V: TRBV7-2; length: 15; CDR3: CASSLQPGQRYEQYF; DNA: TGTGCCAGCAGCCTGCAACCGGGACAGAGATACGAGCAGTACTTC
size: -; D: -; J: TRBJ1-5; V: TRBV19; length: 12; CDR3: CASSMLSQPQHF; DNA: TGTGCCAGTAGTATGTTGAGTCAGCCCCAGCATTTT
size: -; D: TRBD1; J: TRBJ2-7; V: TRBV24-1; length: 15; CDR3: CATSDGGTGHYEQYF; DNA: TGTGCCACCAGTGATGGAGGGACAGGGCACTACGAGCAGTACTTC
size: -; D: TRBD1; J: TRBJ1-2; V: TRBV5-1; length: 12; CDR3: CASSTGDIGYTF; DNA: TGCGCCAGCAGCACAGGGGACATTGGCTACACCTTC
size: once; D: -; J: TRBJ2-1; V: TRBV27; length: 14; CDR3: CASSSSTGNNEQFF; DNA: TGTGCCAGCAGTTCCTCGACAGGAAACAATGAGCAGTTCTTC
size: -; D: -; J: TRBJ2-4; V: TRBV6-5; length: 13; CDR3: CASRGLAENIQYF; DNA: TGTGCCAGCAGGGGACTTGCGGAAAACATTCAGTACTTC
size: -; D: -; J: TRBJ2-1; V: TRBV9; length: 13; CDR3: CASSVRGYNEQFF; DNA: TGTGCCAGCAGCGTTCGGGGATACAATGAGCAGTTCTTC
size: -; D: -; J: TRBJ1-1; V: TRBV29-1; length: 13; CDR3: CSVVEGPGTEAFF; DNA: TGCAGCGTTGTGGAGGGGCCGGGGACTGAAGCTTTCTTT
size: -; D: TRBD2; J: TRBJ2-1; V: TRBV9; length: 16; CDR3: CASSAYLAGGDNEQFF; DNA: TGTGCCAGCAGCGCCTACTTGGCGGGAGGGGACAATGAGCAGTTCTTC
size: -; D: -; J: TRBJ1-1; V: TRBV3-1/TRBV3-2; length: 13; CDR3: CASSLTPAGEAFF; DNA: TGTGCCAGCAGCCTCACCCCGGCGGGTGAAGCTTTCTTT
size: -; D: TRBD1; J: TRBJ2-7; V: TRBV5-1; length: 14; CDR3: CASSVTGQGYEQYF; DNA: TGCGCCAGCAGCGTTACGGGACAGGGGTACGAGCAGTACTTC
size: once; D: TRBD2; J: TRBJ2-1; V: TRBV7-6; length: 17; CDR3: CASSSELAGVGYNEQFF; DNA: TGTGCCAGCAGCTCGGAGTTAGCGGGAGTGGGGTACAATGAGCAGTTCTTC
size: -; D: TRBD1; J: TRBJ1-1; V: TRBV6-5; length: 15; CDR3: CASSYQGGSNTEAFF; DNA: TGTGCCAGCAGTTACCAGGGGGGCTCGAACACTGAAGCTTTCTTT
size: -; D: -; J: TRBJ2-5; V: TRBV18; length: 13; CDR3: CASSPSGRETQYF; DNA: TGTGCCAGCTCACCCTCTGGTCGGGAGACCCAGTACTTC
size: once; D: -; J: TRBJ1-1; V: TRBV18; length: 13; CDR3: CASSPNRNTEAFF; DNA: TGTGCCAGCTCGCCCAACAGGAACACTGAAGCTTTCTTT
size: -; D: -; J: TRBJ1-5; V: TRBV27; length: 14; CDR3: CASSLYPGNQPQHF; DNA: TGTGCCAGCAGTTTATATCCGGGCAATCAGCCCCAGCATTTT
size: -; D: -; J: TRBJ2-7; V: TRBV28; length: 13; CDR3: CASRTTTDTGQYF; DNA: TGTGCCAGCAGAACCACGACGGATACGGGGCAGTACTTC
size: -; D: -; J: TRBJ1-2; V: TRBV7-9; length: 11; CDR3: CASSRTDGYTF; DNA: TGTGCCAGCAGCCGGACTGACGGCTACACCTTC
size: -; D: TRBD1; J: TRBJ2-1; V: TRBV13; length: 18; CDR3: CASSSQGVADISYNEQFF; DNA: TGTGCCAGCAGCTCCCAGGGGGTAGCAGATATTTCCTACAATGAGCAGTTCTTC
size: -; D: -; J: TRBJ2-2; V: TRBV5-1; length: 15; CDR3: CASSLETTNTGELFF; DNA: TGCGCCAGCAGCTTGGAGACAACGAACACCGGGGAGCTGTTTTTT
size: -; D: -; J: TRBJ1-2; V: TRBV11-3; length: 14; CDR3: CASSLSFLTAECTF; DNA: TGTGCCAGCAGCTTATCATTCCTTACAGCGGAATGCACCTTC
size: -; D: TRBD1; J: TRBJ1-6; V: TRBV3-1/TRBV3-2; length: 15; CDR3: CASSIRTGYNSPLHF; DNA: TGTGCCAGCAGCATACGGACAGGGTATAATTCACCCCTCCACTTT
size: -; D: TRBD2; J: TRBJ2-3; V: TRBV15; length: 16; CDR3: CATSRDRSGGPDTQYF; DNA: TGTGCCACCAGCAGAGATCGGTCGGGAGGGCCAGATACGCAGTATTTT
size: -; D: TRBD1; J: TRBJ1-2; V: TRBV27; length: 14; CDR3: CASSLRQGRGGYTF; DNA: TGTGCCAGCAGTCTCCGACAGGGGAGAGGGGGCTACACCTTC
size: -; D: -; J: TRBJ1-1; V: TRBV28; length: 14; CDR3: CASSPPGIRGEAFF; DNA: TGTGCCAGCAGTCCCCCGGGGATAAGAGGTGAAGCTTTCTTT
size: -; D: TRBD2; J: TRBJ2-1; V: TRBV18; length: 15; CDR3: CASSDGTSGGNEQFF; DNA: TGTGCCAGCTCAGACGGGACTAGCGGGGGGAATGAGCAGTTCTTC